The 30 T cell receptor beta chains in this list originate from one sample, sequenced in a study of prognosis after radiotherapy for stage I lung cancer. The study amplified the TCR beta CDR3 region from genomic DNA. This amplification was carried out by two rounds of multiplex PCR. With primers specific to each TRBV and TRBJ gene, the first-round PCR was performed. Each CDR3 protein gets one entry after TCRdb re-called the multiplex PCR reads with MiXCR. This sample has 30,000 to 40,000 distinct CDR3 sequences; about 32% occur once, and the top ten carry 25% to 30%. Sequencing used PBMCs, obtained before or after stereotactic body radiation therapy (not recorded which). The receptor source for this set is a donor of 50 years or more with non-small cell lung cancer.

This clonotype was recorded at least ten times. The chain employs TRBV9 and TRBJ2-6; D is perhaps TRBD1 (6 bases). The germline V and J ends were trimmed by 2 bases and 7 bases, with 7 bases remaining between them. The CDR3 totals 13 residues. The V gene's germline CDR1 is SGDLS and CDR2 YYNGEE. CDR3 coding DNA: TGTGCCAGCAGCGTCGGGACAGCCAACGTCCTGACTTTC. Amino acid sequence: CASSVGTANVLTF.

Points on this clonotype: This likely stems from a read error, as it lies one base from a far larger clone. This rearrangement joins TRBV7-8 to TRBJ2-1; possible D gene TRBD1, 5 bases. Per the germline V gene, CDR1 is SGHVS and CDR2 is FQNEAQ. The CDR3 extends over 14 amino acids. The germline V and J ends were trimmed by 8 bases and 6 bases, with 17 bases remaining between them. In DNA form, the CDR3 reads TGTGCCAGCGGAAAGGACACGGCGACCAATGAGCAGTTCTTC. This translates into CASGKDTATNEQFF. Full variable domain (outside the CDR3, taken from reference TRBV7-8 and TRBJ2-1): GAGVSQSPRYKVAKRGQDVALRCDPISGHVSLFWYQQALGQGPEFLTYFQNEAQLDKSGLPSDRFFAERPEGSVSTLKIQRTQQEDSAVYLCASGKDTATNEQFFGPGTRLTVL.

This clonotype has a single count. The junction departs from the called germline gene at one end, perhaps through a read error. The V gene is TRBV6-1, the J gene TRBJ2-1, with TRBD2 matching over 14 bases. The germline gives CDR1 MNHNS, CDR2 SASEGT. CDR3 length equals 15 residues. CDR3 nucleotides: TGTGCCAGTAGCCCCGGGACTAGCGGGGGTCTTGAGCATTTCTTC. Encoded protein: CASSPGTSGGLEHFF.

This chain connects TRBV5-1 to TRBJ2-7; 9 positions match TRBD1. With V trimmed by 0 bases and J by 1 base, 5 bases remained unmatched. Per germline, CDR1 SGHRS and CDR2 YFSETQ. The CDR3 extends over 16 amino acids. This CDR3 reads CASSLVWTGESYEQYF. The CDR3 coding sequence is TGCGCCAGCAGCTTGGTCTGGACAGGGGAATCCTACGAGCAGTACTTC.

The table lists this clonotype with a count of one. The rearrangement joins TRBV5-1 to TRBJ1-2; D remains ambiguous. CDR1 SGHRS and CDR2 YFSETQ come from the germline V gene. The CDR3 is 16 amino acids. The V end lost 0 bases, the J end lost 4 bases, and 16 bases lay between the germline ends. The CDR3 here is CASSLARVGSGYGYTF. In DNA, the CDR3 is TGCGCCAGCAGCTTGGCCCGGGTAGGGTCGGGCTATGGCTACACCTTC.

This chain links TRBV5-6 with TRBJ1-2; D remains unclear. V shed 1 base and J shed 4 bases, with 11 bases lying between them. Germline CDR1 reads SGHDT; CDR2 reads YYEEEE. The CDR3 has 14 residues. CDR3 sequence (DNA): TGTGCCAGCAGCTTGATTAGCATATCCTATGGCTACACCTTC. Amino acids: CASSLISISYGYTF.

The table lists this clonotype with many counts. The chain recombines TRBV27 with TRBJ2-2; D gene unclear. Per the germline V gene, CDR1 is MNHEY and CDR2 is SMNVEV (reference sequence). V gave up 6 bases and J gave up 4 bases, with 15 bases separating them. The CDR3 loop spans 15 amino acids. The CDR3 reads CASSHYGEGTGELFF. The CDR3 DNA follows: TGTGCCAGCAGCCACTATGGGGAAGGCACCGGGGAGCTGTTTTTT.

Ten or more counts support this clonotype. This chain joins TRBV7-3 and TRBJ2-3; weak D call: TRBD2 (6 bases). With 4 bases removed from V and 3 bases from J, the gap between germline ends came to 14 bases. This CDR3 spans 15 amino acids. The V gene's germline CDR1 is SGHTA and CDR2 FQGTGA. In DNA form, the CDR3 reads TGTGCCAGCAGCTCGGGAATTGGGGGGACAGATACGCAGTATTTT. Its translation: CASSSGIGGTDTQYF.

This clonotype was counted many times. This sequence joins TRBV6-5 and TRBJ1-1; a possible D gene is TRBD1 (5 bases). Per germline, CDR1 MNHEY and CDR2 SVGAGI. This CDR3 contains 14 residues. Trimming shortened V by 2 bases and J by 3 bases, and 10 bases separated the two germline ends. CDR3 residues: CASSYGGMDTEAFF. CDR3 nucleotide sequence: TGTGCCAGCAGTTACGGGGGAATGGACACTGAAGCTTTCTTT.

A remark on this clonotype: A much larger clone is a single base away; this may be a read error. The rearrangement uses TRBV6-1 and TRBJ2-5; TRBD2 agrees at 10 bases. The ends lost 7 bases at V and 5 bases at J; junction bases unmatched: 4. Per germline, CDR1 MNHNS and CDR2 SASEGT. The CDR3 spans 13 residues. The CDR3 coding sequence is TGTGCCAGCAATCTAGCGGGGGATGAGACCCAGTACTTC. It encodes CASNLAGDETQYF.

This clonotype appeared many times. The rearrangement joins TRBV14 to TRBJ1-2; D uncertain. CDR1 is SGHDN, CDR2 FVKESK, per germline. Trimming shortened V by 1 base and J by 4 bases, and 4 bases separated the two germline ends. This CDR3 has 12 residues. This CDR3 reads CASSQARYGYTF. The CDR3 DNA is TGTGCCAGCAGCCAAGCCCGCTATGGCTACACCTTC.

A note on this clonotype: This may arise from a read error, as a much more abundant clone is one base away. This chain uses TRBV20-1 with TRBJ1-4; D is uncertain. The CDR3 spans 16 residues. The V and J ends lost 2 bases and 8 bases respectively, with 21 bases between them. Germline CDR1 DFQATT, CDR2 SNEGSKA (reference sequence). The CDR3 sequence is CSARPISWTRGEKLFF. As DNA, the CDR3 is TGCAGTGCTAGACCTATCTCCTGGACTAGAGGGGAAAAACTGTTTTTT.

This clonotype appeared a few times. One base away lies a much larger clone, so this may be a sequencing read error. CDR3: CASISGVLQPQHF. In nucleotides, the CDR3 is TGTGCCAGCATCAGCGGGGTTTTGCAGCCCCAGCATTTT. V is TRBV7-9 and J is TRBJ1-5, with D unclear. The CDR3 consists of 13 residues. The V gene lost 7 bases and the J gene lost 7 bases, with 14 bases spanning the gap. From germline, CDR1 is SEHNR and CDR2 FQNEAQ (reference sequence).

In the case of this clonotype: This sequence is one base from a far larger clone and is likely a read error. The gene calls are TRBV6-1 and TRBJ1-1, with a tentative D call TRBD1 (5 bases). The CDR3 contains 13 residues. CDR1 is MNHNS, CDR2 SASEGT, per germline. DNA of the CDR3: TGTGCCACCCTTAGGGGAAGGGGCACTGAATCTTTCTTT. Translation gives CATLRGRGTESFF.

This clonotype showed up many times. V gene TRBV5-1 combines with J gene TRBJ2-1; D perhaps matches TRBD1 (6 bases). Trimming left V 4 bases short and J 4 bases short, with 15 bases between. Germline CDR1 SGHRS, CDR2 YFSETQ. This CDR3 is built from 15 residues. CDR3 loop: CASSTQGGGYNEQFF. CDR3 bases: TGCGCCAGCAGCACACAGGGTGGGGGTTACAATGAGCAGTTCTTC.

This clonotype was seen ten or more times. This sequence joins TRBV5-1 and TRBJ2-7; tentatively, D is TRBD2 (6 bases). Trimming pared 5 bases from V and 5 bases from J, leaving 17 bases between. The germline gives CDR1 SGHRS, CDR2 YFSETQ. CDR3 size: 14 residues. As DNA, the CDR3 is TGCGCCAGCAGACAAACACTAGCTGAGCACGAGCAGTACTTC. Translating gives CASRQTLAEHEQYF.

As to this clonotype: A junction end diverges from the germline sequence, so it may reflect a read error. In nucleotides, the CDR3 is TGTGCCACCAGCAGAGCGTGCAGAACGTACACCTGGGAGCTGTTTTTT. It encodes CATSRACRTYTWELFF. The chain employs TRBV15 and TRBJ2-2; D gene unclear. CDR3 length equals 16 residues. Germline loops: CDR1 LNHNV, CDR2 YYDKDF (reference sequence).

This clonotype appeared many times. The chain combines TRBV11-2 with TRBJ2-7, with D perhaps given as TRBD1 or TRBD2 (5 bases each). Germline CDR1 and CDR2: SGHAT and FQNNGV. V was shortened by 5 bases and J by 2 bases, with 13 bases between the two germline ends. This CDR3 contains 14 residues. The CDR3 DNA reads as TGTGCCAGCAGCCGGGGCCCAATCGCCTACGAGCAGTACTTC. Translated, it gives CASSRGPIAYEQYF.

For this clonotype: This sequence may be a read error, since a much larger clone differs from it by one base. This rearrangement joins TRBV9 to TRBJ1-2, with D unclear. CDR1 and CDR2 from the germline V gene are SGDLS and YYNGEE. The V end was cut by 4 bases, the J end by 1 base, with 8 bases between. This CDR3 is 13 amino acids long. The CDR3 is CASSSCSNYGYTF. As DNA, the CDR3 is TGTGCCAGCAGCTCCTGCAGTAACTATGGCTACACCTTC.

In regard to this clonotype: It may be a read error: a sequence one base away is much more abundant. This chain joins TRBV2 and TRBJ2-2; a weak D match, TRBD2 (6 bases). V was clipped by 5 bases and J by 4 bases, with 14 bases between them. The CDR3 covers 15 residues. In germline, CDR1 is SNHLY, CDR2 FYNNEI. CDR3 sequence: CASSIAVAATGELFF. The CDR3, as DNA: TGTGCCAGCAGTATAGCGGTAGCCGCCACCGGGGAGCTGTTTTTT.

Worth noting for this clonotype: In this CDR3 the conserved last residue, phenylalanine or tryptophan, is missing, so a read error is likely. The genes are TRBV20-1 and TRBJ1-6; D uncertain. The CDR3 sequence is 15 residues long. Trimming left V 2 bases short and J 7 bases short, with 15 bases between. Germline loops: CDR1 DFQATT, CDR2 SNEGSKA (reference sequence). CDR3 sequence (DNA): TGCAGTGCTAGATTACCGGTACAGCCGAATTCACCCCTCCACTCT. Translation gives CSARLPVQPNSPLHS.

This clonotype was observed at least ten times. In nucleotides, the CDR3 is TGTGCCAGCAGCCTATCCGGGACAGGGAGAGGCTACACCTTC. Translated: CASSLSGTGRGYTF. The rearrangement uses TRBV14 and TRBJ1-2; 9 positions agree with TRBD1. Germline V gene sequence: CDR1 SGHDN, CDR2 FVKESK. The CDR3 loop spans 14 amino acids. Trimming cost V 4 bases and J 8 bases; bases outside gene matches: 8. Using reference TRBV14 and TRBJ1-2 for the parts outside the CDR3, the full variable domain is EAGVTQFPSHSVIEKGQTVTLRCDPISGHDNLYWYRRVMGKEIKFLLHFVKESKQDESGMPNNRFLAERTGGTYSTLKVQPAELEDSGVYFCASSLSGTGRGYTFGSGTRLTVV.

The chain combines TRBV5-4 with TRBJ1-3; D might be TRBD1 (5 bases). V lost 3 bases, J lost 1 base, and 17 bases lay in between. The CDR3 spans 17 residues. The germline CDR1 and CDR2 sequences are SGHNT and YYREEE (reference sequence). The CDR3 DNA follows: TGTGCCAGCAGCTCGGGGACCGAGCAGTTTTCTGGAAACACCATATATTTT. Translating gives CASSSGTEQFSGNTIYF.

As concerns this clonotype: A read error may explain this, as a much larger clone is one base away. CDR3 loop: CAITREEGEKLFF. In DNA form, the CDR3 reads TGTGCCATCACCCGGGAGGAGGGTGAAAAACTGTTTTTT. V and J are TRBV12-3 or TRBV12-4 and TRBJ1-4; no firm D call. V lost 10 bases to trimming and J lost 7 bases, with 16 bases between them. This CDR3 is 13 amino acids long.

This clonotype was detected only a few times. The V call is TRBV20-1, the J call TRBJ1-4, with D unclear. Per germline, CDR1 DFQATT and CDR2 SNEGSKA (reference sequence). The V and J ends lost 1 base and 3 bases respectively, with 9 bases between them. This CDR3 has 14 amino acids. The CDR3 nucleotides read TGCAGTGCTAGAGTGAAGGGTCCTAATGAAAAACTGTTTTTT. Its protein is CSARVKGPNEKLFF.

The table lists this clonotype with many counts. V usage is TRBV7-3 and J usage is TRBJ2-7; D is possibly TRBD2 (5 bases). Germline V lookup: CDR1 SGHTA, CDR2 FQGTGA. The CDR3 is made up of 13 amino acids. Trimming left V 5 bases short and J 0 bases short, with 8 bases between. CDR3 in amino acids: CASSLGNSYEQYF. The CDR3, as DNA: TGTGCCAGCAGCCTCGGGAACTCCTACGAGCAGTACTTC.

This clonotype was detected ten times or more. The V gene is TRBV18, the J gene TRBJ1-6; D gene ambiguous. Trimming removed 4 bases from V and 7 bases from J, with 11 bases in between. The length of the CDR3 is 14 residues. Germline V gene data show CDR1 as KGHSH and CDR2 as LQKENI. The CDR3 DNA is TGTGCCAGCTCACTAACGGACCGAAATTCACCCCTCCACTTT. It encodes CASSLTDRNSPLHF.

V gene TRBV5-1 combines with J gene TRBJ2-2; 11 bases line up with TRBD1. V lost 6 bases to trimming and J lost 10 bases; unmatched junction nucleotides: 8. CDR1 is SGHRS, CDR2 YFSETQ, per germline. The CDR3 spans 14 residues. This CDR3 reads CASTLGQGGLELFF. The CDR3 DNA follows: TGCGCCAGCACCCTGGGACAGGGGGGCTTGGAGCTGTTTTTT. The entire variable domain, with the rest obtained from reference TRBV5-1 and TRBJ2-2, is as follows: KAGVTQTPRYLIKTRGQQVTLSCSPISGHRSVSWYQQTPGQGLQFLFEYFSETQRNKGNFPGRFSGRQFSNSRSEMNVSTLELGDSALYLCASTLGQGGLELFFGEGSRLTVL.

This sequence joins TRBV11-2 and TRBJ2-1; D ambiguous. Germline lookup yields CDR1 SGHAT and CDR2 FQNNGV. Trimming removed 2 bases at V and 8 bases at J, with 10 bases between. This CDR3 comprises 13 residues. CDR3 coding DNA: TGTGCCAGCAGCTTATCACTATCGGATGAGCAGTTCTTC. Protein sequence: CASSLSLSDEQFF.

In its sample, this clonotype was seen many times. This chain joins TRBV5-1 and TRBJ2-7; no clear D. In germline, CDR1 is SGHRS, CDR2 YFSETQ. Trimming took off 0 bases at V and 5 bases at J, with 15 bases between the two ends. The CDR3 contains 15 residues. This CDR3 reads CASSLGDTSRDEQYF. DNA of the CDR3: TGCGCCAGCAGCTTGGGCGACACCTCTAGGGACGAGCAGTACTTC.